This TCR beta chain was profiled in a study of blood T cell repertoires in COVID-19. Turning to the study itself: The cDNA or gDNA used as material had been derived from T cells, B-cell-depleted T cells, or PBMCs.

In germline, CDR1 is LNHDA, CDR2 SQIVND (reference sequence). The CDR3 runs to 14 residues. Trimming removed 7 bases from V and 5 bases from J; junction bases left unmatched: 8. Some clones are missing from TCRdb's copy, which holds only in-frame ones; the method was immunoSEQ multiplex PCR. Here the sample spans about 240,000 clones, about 80% being singletons. The TCR comes from an elderly woman with acute or convalescent COVID-19. The sequenced material came from peripheral blood. This chain links TRBV19 with TRBJ1-3; 7 nucleotides match TRBD1. CDR3 protein: CASIPGQRRNTIYF. In nucleotides, the CDR3 is TGTGCCAGTATACCGGGACAGCGAAGAAACACCATATATTTT.